This T cell receptor (beta chain) was recovered during a study of response to subunit inactivated influenza vaccine. From the RT-PCR reads, TCRdb called clonotypes with MiXCR, one entry per CDR3 protein. The table shows approximately 490,000 distinct CDR3 sequences, with around 7.9% occurring only once. This clonotype was detected only a few times. The receptor was isolated from a man in his fifties or sixties who received an inactivated influenza vaccine. Sequencing used PBMCs from blood, obtained about 24 months after vaccination.

The CDR3 spells CASSLGEGHEQYF. The DNA for the CDR3 is TGCGCCAGCAGCTTGGGTGAGGGTCACGAGCAGTACTTC. The chain recombines TRBV5-1 with TRBJ2-7, with a tentative D call TRBD2 (5 bases). Germline V gene sequence: CDR1 SGHRS, CDR2 YFSETQ. V was shortened by 0 bases and J by 5 bases, with 9 bases between the two germline ends. The CDR3 covers 13 residues.